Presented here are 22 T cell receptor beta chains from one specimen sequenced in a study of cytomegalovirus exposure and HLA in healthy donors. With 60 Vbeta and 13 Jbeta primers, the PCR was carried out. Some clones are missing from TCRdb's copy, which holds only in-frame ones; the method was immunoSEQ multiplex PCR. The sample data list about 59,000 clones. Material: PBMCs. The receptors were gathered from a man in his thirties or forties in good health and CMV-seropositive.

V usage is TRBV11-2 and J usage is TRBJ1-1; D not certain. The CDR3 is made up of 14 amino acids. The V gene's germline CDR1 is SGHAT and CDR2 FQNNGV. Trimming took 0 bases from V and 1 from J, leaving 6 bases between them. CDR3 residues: CASSLERGNTEAFF. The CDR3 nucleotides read TGTGCCAGCAGCTTAGAACGAGGGAACACTGAAGCTTTCTTT. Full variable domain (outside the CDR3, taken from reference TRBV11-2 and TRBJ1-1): EAGVAQSPRYKIIEKRQSVAFWCNPISGHATLYWYQQILGQGPKLLIQFQNNGVVDDSQLPKDRFSAERLKGVDSTLKIQPAKLEDSAVYLCASSLERGNTEAFFGQGTRLTVV.

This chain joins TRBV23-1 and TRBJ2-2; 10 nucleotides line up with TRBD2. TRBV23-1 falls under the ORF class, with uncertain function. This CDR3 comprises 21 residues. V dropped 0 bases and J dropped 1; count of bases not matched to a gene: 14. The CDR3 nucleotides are TGCGCCAGCAGTCAATCTGTCGGCGAGCGGGGGGGCTCCGAGAACACCGGGGAGCTGTTTTTT. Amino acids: CASSQSVGERGGSENTGELFF.

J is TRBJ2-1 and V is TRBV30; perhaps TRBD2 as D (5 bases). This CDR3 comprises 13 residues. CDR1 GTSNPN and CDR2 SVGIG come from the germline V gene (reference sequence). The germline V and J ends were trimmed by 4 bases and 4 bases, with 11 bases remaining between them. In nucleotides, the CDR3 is TGTGCCTGGACCACACTAGTATACAATGAGCAGTTCTTC. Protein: CAWTTLVYNEQFF. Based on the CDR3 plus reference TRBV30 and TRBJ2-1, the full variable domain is SQTIHQWPATLVQPVGSPLSLECTVEGTSNPNLYWYRQAAGRGLQLLFYSVGIGQISSEVPQNLSASRPQDRQFILSSKKLLLSDSGFYLCAWTTLVYNEQFFGPGTRLTVL.

The CDR3 DNA is TGTGCCAGCAGTTACTCTGTCAGGTCGGACTACGAGCAGTACTTC. This codes for CASSYSVRSDYEQYF. J is TRBJ2-7 and V is TRBV6-5; D is unclear. Between the trimmed V and J ends, which lost 0 bases and 3 bases, there was a span of 12 bases. The CDR3 contains 15 residues. Germline CDR1 MNHEY, CDR2 SVGAGI.

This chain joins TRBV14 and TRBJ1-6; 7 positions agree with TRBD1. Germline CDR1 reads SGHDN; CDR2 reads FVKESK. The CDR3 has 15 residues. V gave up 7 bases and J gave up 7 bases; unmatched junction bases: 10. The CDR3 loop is CASTTGASGNSPLHF. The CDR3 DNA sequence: TGTGCCAGCACCACAGGGGCAAGTGGAAATTCACCCCTCCACTTT.

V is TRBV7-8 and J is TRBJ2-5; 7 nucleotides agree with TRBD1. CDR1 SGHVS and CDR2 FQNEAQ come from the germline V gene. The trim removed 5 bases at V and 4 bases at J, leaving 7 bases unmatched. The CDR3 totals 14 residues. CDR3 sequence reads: CASSLQGWGETQYF. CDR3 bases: TGTGCCAGCAGCCTACAGGGGTGGGGAGAGACCCAGTACTTC.

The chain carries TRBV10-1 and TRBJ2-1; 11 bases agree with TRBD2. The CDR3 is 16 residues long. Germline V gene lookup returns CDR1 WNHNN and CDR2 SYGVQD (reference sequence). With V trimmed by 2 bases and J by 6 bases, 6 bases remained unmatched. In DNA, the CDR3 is TGCGCCAGCAGTGAGGGGACTAGCGGATCGGGCAATGAGCAGTTCTTC. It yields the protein CASSEGTSGSGNEQFF.

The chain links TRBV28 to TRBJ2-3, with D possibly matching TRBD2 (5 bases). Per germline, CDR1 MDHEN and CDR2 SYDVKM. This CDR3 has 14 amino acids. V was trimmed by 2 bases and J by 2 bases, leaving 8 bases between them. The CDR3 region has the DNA TGTGCCAGCAGTTTAGCGGGCGTCACAGATACGCAGTATTTT. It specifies CASSLAGVTDTQYF.

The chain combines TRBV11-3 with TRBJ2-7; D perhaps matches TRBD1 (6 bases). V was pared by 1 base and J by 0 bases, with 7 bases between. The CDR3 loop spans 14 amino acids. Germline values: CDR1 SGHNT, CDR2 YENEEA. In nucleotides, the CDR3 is TGTGCCAGCAGCTTAGGCAGGGGCTCCTACGAGCAGTACTTC. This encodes CASSLGRGSYEQYF. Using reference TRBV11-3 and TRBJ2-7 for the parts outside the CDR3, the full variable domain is EAGVVQSPRYKIIEKKQPVAFWCNPISGHNTLYWYLQNLGQGPELLIRYENEEAVDDSQLPKDRFSAERLKGVDSTLKIQPAELGDSAVYLCASSLGRGSYEQYFGPGTRLTVT.

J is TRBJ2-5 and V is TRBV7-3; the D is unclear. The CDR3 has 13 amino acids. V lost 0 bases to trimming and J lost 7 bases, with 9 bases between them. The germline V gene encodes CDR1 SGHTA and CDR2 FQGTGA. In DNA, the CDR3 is TGTGCCAGCAGCTTAACGGCGGTGGGGACCCAGTACTTC. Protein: CASSLTAVGTQYF. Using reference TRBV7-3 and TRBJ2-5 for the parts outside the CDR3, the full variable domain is GAGVSQTPSNKVTEKGKYVELRCDPISGHTALYWYRQSLGQGPEFLIYFQGTGAADDSGLPNDRFFAVRPEGSVSTLKIQRTERGDSAVYLCASSLTAVGTQYFGPGTRLLVL.

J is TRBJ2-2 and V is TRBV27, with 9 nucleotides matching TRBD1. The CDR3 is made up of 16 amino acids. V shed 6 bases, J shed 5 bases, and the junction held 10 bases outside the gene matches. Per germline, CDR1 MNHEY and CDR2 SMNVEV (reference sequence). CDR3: CASSRDGTGLTGELFF. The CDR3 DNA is TGTGCCAGCAGCAGGGACGGGACAGGGTTGACCGGGGAGCTGTTTTTT.

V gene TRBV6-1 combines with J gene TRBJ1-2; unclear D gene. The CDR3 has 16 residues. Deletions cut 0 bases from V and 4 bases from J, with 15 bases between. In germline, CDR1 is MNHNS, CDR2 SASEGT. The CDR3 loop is CASSEALGGNGYGYTF. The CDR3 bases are TGTGCCAGCAGTGAAGCGCTAGGCGGGAACGGCTATGGCTACACCTTC.

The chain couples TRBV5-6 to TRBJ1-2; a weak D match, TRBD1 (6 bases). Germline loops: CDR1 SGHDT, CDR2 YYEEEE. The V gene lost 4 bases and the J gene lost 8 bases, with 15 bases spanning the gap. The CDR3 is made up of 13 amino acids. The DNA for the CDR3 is TGTGCCAGCAGCGATTACAGGGAATACGGCTACACCTTC. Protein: CASSDYREYGYTF.

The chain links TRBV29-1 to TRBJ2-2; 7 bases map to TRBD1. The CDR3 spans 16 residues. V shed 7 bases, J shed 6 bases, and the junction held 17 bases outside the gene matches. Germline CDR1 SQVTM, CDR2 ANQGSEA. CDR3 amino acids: CSAIYETGLGPGELFF. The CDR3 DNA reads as TGCAGCGCAATCTATGAGACAGGGCTCGGTCCCGGGGAGCTGTTTTTT.

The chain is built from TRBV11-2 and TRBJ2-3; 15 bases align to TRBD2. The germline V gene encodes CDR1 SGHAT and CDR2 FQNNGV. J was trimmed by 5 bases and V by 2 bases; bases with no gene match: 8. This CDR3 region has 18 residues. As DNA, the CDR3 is TGTGCCAGCAGCTTAAGGCGGGGACTAGCGGGAGGCGGAGATACGCAGTATTTT. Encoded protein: CASSLRRGLAGGGDTQYF.

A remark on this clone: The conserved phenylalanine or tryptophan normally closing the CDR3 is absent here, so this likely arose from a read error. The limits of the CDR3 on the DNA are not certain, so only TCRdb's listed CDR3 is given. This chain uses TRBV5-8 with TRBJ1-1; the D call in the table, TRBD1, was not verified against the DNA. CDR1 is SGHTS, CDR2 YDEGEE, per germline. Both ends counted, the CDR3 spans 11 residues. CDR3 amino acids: CASSLILQGPI.

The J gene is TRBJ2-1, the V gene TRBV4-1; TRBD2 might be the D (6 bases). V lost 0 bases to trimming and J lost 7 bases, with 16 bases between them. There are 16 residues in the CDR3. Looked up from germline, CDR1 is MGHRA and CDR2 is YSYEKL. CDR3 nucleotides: TGCGCCAGCAGCCAAGATTGGATTAGCGGCAGGAATGAGCAGTTCTTC. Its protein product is CASSQDWISGRNEQFF.

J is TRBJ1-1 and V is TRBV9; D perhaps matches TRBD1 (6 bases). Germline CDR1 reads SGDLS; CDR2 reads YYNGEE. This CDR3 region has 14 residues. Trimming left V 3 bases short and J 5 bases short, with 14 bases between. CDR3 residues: CASSAGGGRTEAFF. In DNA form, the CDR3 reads TGTGCCAGCAGCGCGGGAGGGGGGAGGACTGAAGCTTTCTTT.

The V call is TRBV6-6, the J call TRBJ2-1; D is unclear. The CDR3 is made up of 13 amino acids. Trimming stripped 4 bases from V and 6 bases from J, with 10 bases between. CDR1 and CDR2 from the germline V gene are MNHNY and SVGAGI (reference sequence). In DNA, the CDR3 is TGTGCCAGCAGTTCAGCGACCCGCAATGAGCAGTTCTTC. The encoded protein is CASSSATRNEQFF.

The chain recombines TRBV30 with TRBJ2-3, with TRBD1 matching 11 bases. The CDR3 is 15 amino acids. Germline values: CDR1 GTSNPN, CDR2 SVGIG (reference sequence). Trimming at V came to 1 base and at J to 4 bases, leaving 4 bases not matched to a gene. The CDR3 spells CAWSGTGGESDTQYF. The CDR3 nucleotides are TGTGCCTGGAGTGGGACAGGGGGCGAGTCAGATACGCAGTATTTT.

In nucleotides, the CDR3 is TGTGCCAGCAGCTTGCCAGGTTTAATCGCAGATACGCAGTATTTT. Translating it yields CASSLPGLIADTQYF. V is TRBV5-6 and J is TRBJ2-3; no clear D gene. From germline, CDR1 is SGHDT and CDR2 YYEEEE. The CDR3 is 15 amino acids. Between the trimmed V and J ends, which lost 1 base and 4 bases, there was a span of 13 bases. The full variable domain, in which reference TRBV5-6 and TRBJ2-3 provide the parts outside the CDR3, is DAGVTQSPTHLIKTRGQQVTLRCSPKSGHDTVSWYQQALGQGPQFIFQYYEEEERQRGNFPDRFSGHQFPNYSSELNVNALLLGDSALYLCASSLPGLIADTQYFGPGTRLTVL.

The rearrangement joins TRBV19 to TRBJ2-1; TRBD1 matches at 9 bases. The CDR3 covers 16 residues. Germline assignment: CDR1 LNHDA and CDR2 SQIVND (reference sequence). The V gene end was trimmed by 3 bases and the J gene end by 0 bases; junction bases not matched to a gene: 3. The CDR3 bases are TGTGCCAGTAGTATTGGGGACAGGGTCTCCTACAATGAGCAGTTCTTC. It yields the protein CASSIGDRVSYNEQFF.